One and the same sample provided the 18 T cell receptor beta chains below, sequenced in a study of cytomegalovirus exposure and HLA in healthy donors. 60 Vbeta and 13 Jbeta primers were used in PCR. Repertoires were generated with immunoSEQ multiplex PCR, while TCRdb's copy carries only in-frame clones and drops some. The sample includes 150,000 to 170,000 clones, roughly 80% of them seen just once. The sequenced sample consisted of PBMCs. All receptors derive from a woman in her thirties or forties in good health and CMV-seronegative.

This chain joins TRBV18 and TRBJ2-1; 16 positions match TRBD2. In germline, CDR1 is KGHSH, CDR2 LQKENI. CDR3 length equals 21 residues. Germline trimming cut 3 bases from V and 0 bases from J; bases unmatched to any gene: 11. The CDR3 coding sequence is TGTGCCAGCTCACCCTATTCCGGGACTAGCGGGGGGGCGAGCTCCTACAATGAGCAGTTCTTC. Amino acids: CASSPYSGTSGGASSYNEQFF.

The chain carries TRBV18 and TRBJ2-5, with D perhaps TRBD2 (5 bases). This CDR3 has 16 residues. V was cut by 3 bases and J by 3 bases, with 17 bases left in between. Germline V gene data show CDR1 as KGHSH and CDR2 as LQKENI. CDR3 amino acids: CASSPQLLNGEETQYF. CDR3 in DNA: TGTGCCAGCTCACCTCAGCTGCTAAACGGGGAAGAGACCCAGTACTTC.

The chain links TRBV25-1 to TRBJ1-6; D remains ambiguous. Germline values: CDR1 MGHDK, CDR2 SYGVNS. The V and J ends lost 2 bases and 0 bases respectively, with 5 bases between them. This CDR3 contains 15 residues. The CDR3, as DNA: TGTGCCAGCAGTGAAGGGAGCTCCTATAATTCACCCCTCCACTTT. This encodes CASSEGSSYNSPLHF.

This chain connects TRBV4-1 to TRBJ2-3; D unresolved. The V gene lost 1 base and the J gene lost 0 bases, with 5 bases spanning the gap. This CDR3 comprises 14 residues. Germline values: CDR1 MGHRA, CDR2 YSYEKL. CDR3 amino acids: CASSQVGSTDTQYF. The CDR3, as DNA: TGCGCCAGCAGCCAAGTCGGGAGCACAGATACGCAGTATTTT.

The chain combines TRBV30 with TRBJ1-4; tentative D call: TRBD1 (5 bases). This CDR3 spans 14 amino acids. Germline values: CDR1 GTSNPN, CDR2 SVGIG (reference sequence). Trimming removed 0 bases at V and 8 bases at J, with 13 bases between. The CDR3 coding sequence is TGTGCCTGGAGTGTACGGGGGGATAGGGAAAAACTGTTTTTT. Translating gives CAWSVRGDREKLFF.

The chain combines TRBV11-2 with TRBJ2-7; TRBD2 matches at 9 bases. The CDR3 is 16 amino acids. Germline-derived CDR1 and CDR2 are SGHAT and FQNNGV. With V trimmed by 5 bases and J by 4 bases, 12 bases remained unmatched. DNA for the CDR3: TGTGCCAGCAGCCTAAGAGCGGGAGGTTGGCTATACGAGCAGTACTTC. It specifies CASSLRAGGWLYEQYF.

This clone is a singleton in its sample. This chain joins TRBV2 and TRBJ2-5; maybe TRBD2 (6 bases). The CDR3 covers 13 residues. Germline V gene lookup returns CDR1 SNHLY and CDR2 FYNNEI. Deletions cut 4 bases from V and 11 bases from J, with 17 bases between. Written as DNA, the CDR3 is TGTGCCAGCAGTGGACAGAAAACGGGGGAGCAGTACTTC. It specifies CASSGQKTGEQYF.

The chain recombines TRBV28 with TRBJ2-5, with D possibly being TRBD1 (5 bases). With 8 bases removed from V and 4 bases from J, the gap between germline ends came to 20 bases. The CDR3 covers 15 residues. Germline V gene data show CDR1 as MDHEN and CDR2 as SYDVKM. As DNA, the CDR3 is TGTGCCAGCGGCCGTAGGCAGGGAAATCGAGAGACCCAGTACTTC. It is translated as CASGRRQGNRETQYF.

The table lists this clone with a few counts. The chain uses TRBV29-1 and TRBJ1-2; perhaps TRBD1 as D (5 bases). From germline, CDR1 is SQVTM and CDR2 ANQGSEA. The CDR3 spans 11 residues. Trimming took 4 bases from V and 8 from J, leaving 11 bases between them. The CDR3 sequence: CSVGGIPGYTF. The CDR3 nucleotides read TGCAGCGTTGGGGGCATTCCGGGCTACACCTTC.

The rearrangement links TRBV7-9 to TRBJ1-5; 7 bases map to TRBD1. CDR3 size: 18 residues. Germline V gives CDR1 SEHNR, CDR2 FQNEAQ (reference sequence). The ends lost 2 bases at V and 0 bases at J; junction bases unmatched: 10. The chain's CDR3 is CASSLKGGQLYSNQPQHF. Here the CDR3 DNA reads TGTGCCAGCAGCTTAAAGGGGGGACAGCTTTATAGCAATCAGCCCCAGCATTTT.

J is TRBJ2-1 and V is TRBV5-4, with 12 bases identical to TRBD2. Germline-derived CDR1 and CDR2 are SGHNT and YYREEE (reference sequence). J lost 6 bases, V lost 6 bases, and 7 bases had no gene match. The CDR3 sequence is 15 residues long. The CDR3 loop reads CASNRLAGGFNEQFF. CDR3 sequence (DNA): TGTGCCAGCAACCGCCTAGCGGGAGGGTTCAATGAGCAGTTCTTC.

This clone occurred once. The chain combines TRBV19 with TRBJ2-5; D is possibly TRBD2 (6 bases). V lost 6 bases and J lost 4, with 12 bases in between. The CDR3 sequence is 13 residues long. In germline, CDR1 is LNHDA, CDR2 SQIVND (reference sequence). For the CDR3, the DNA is TGTGCCAGTAGAGGGGCGGGAAGAGAGACCCAGTACTTC. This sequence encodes CASRGAGRETQYF.

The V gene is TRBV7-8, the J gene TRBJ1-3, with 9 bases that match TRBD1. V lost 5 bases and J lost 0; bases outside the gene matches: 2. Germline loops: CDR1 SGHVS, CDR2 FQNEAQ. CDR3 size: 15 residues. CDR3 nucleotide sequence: TGTGCCAGCAGCCGGGACAGGGCCTCTGGAAACACCATATATTTT. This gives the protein CASSRDRASGNTIYF.

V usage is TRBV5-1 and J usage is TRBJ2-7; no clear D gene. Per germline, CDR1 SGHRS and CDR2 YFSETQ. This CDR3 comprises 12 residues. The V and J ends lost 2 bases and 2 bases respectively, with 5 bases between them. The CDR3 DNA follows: TGCGCCAGCAGCTTTAACACCTACGAGCAGTACTTC. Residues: CASSFNTYEQYF.

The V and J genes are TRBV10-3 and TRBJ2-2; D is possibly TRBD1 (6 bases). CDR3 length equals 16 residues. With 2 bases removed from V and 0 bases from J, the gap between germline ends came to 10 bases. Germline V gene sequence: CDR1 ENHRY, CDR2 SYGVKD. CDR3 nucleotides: TGTGCCATCAGTGAGACAGGGTCTACGAACACCGGGGAGCTGTTTTTT. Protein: CAISETGSTNTGELFF.

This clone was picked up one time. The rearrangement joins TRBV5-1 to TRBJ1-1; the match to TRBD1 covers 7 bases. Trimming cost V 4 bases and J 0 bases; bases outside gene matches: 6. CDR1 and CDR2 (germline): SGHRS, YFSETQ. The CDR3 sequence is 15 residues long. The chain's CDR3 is CASSDDRDMNTEAFF. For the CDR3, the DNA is TGCGCCAGCAGCGACGACAGGGACATGAACACTGAAGCTTTCTTT.

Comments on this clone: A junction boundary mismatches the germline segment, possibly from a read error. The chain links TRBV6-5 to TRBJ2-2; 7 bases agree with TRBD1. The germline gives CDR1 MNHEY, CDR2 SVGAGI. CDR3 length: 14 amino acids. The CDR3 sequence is CASNYQGDTGELFF. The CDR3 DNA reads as TGTGCCAGCAATTACCAGGGGGACACCGGGGAGCTGTTTTTT.

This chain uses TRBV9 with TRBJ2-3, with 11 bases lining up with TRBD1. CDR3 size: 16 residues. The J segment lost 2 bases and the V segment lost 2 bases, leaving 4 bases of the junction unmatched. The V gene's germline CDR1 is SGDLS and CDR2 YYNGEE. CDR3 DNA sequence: TGTGCCAGCAGCGTTAGGACAGGGGGCAACACAGATACGCAGTATTTT. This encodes CASSVRTGGNTDTQYF.